This is a list of T cell receptor beta chains from one sample in a study of cytomegalovirus exposure and HLA in healthy donors. The protocol was immunoSEQ multiplex PCR, while the TCRdb copy is restricted to in-frame clones and leaves out a portion. The data contain about 170,000 clones, approximately 70% of them singletons. Input material: PBMCs. All receptors derive from a woman aged 18-29 years in good health and CMV-seropositive. Both conserved end residues are part of each CDR3. The D gene is left open where the match is weak. Some rows mark clone size as missing; the rest say once, few, many or name a class of expanded clone.

>.|TRBJ1-1|13|.|TRBV19
TGTGCCAGTAGTATAGACGAGGACACTGAAGCTTTCTTT
CASSIDEDTEAFF
>.|TRBJ2-3|14|.|TRBV5-6
TGTGCCAGCAGCTTTGGGGCACAATGGGATACGCAGTATTTT
CASSFGAQWDTQYF
>TRBD2|TRBJ2-1|17|.|TRBV7-6
TGTGCCAGCAGCTTACGGACTAGCGGGGAGTCCTACAATGAGCAGTTCTTC
CASSLRTSGESYNEQFF
>TRBD2|TRBJ2-2|16|.|TRBV19
TGTGCCAGTAGTACCACCTCGAGCGGGGATCCCTGGGAGCTGTTTTTT
CASSTTSSGDPWELFF
>TRBD2|TRBJ2-7|15|.|TRBV14
TGTGCCAGCAGCCAAGAGCCGGGGGGGGCCTACGAGCAGTACTTC
CASSQEPGGAYEQYF
>.|TRBJ1-2|14|once|TRBV19
TGTGCCAGTAACCGCCTGCAGGTAGACTATGGCTACACCTTC
CASNRLQVDYGYTF
>.|TRBJ1-5|16|.|TRBV9
TGTGCCAGCAGCGTAGGGACTATAGAAGGGATAGAGCCCCAGCATTTT
CASSVGTIEGIEPQHF
>TRBD1|TRBJ2-2|15|.|TRBV5-8
TGTGCCAGCAGCTTGGGAGACAGGGCCACCGGGGAGCTGTTTTTT
CASSLGDRATGELFF
>TRBD1|TRBJ1-1|14|few|TRBV19
TGTGCCAGTAGTATAGGACAGGGACTCACTGAAGCTTTCTTT
CASSIGQGLTEAFF
>TRBD1|TRBJ1-1|15|.|TRBV6-5
TGTGCCAGCAGTTACCCCGGGACAGGGGTCACTGAAGCTTTCTTT
CASSYPGTGVTEAFF
>.|TRBJ2-7|15|.|TRBV27
TGTGCCAGCAGTCCGTATTGGGGTTCACAGGGCGAGCAGTACTTC
CASSPYWGSQGEQYF
>.|TRBJ1-2|13|.|TRBV9
TGTGCCAGCAGCGTAGGGACAAACTATGGCTACACCTTC
CASSVGTNYGYTF
>.|TRBJ1-6|17|.|TRBV11-2
TGTGCCAGCAGCACGATGAGGGGGTTAATCTTGAATTCACCCCTCCACTTT
CASSTMRGLILNSPLHF
>TRBD2|TRBJ2-2|20|.|TRBV4-2
TGTGCCAGCAGCCAAGTAGGGACTAGCGGGGTTGGAGTAAACACCGGGGAGCTGTTTTTT
CASSQVGTSGVGVNTGELFF
>TRBD1|TRBJ1-1|14|.|TRBV6-5
TGTGCCAGCAGATACAGGGGGCCCCACACTGAAGCTTTCTTT
CASRYRGPHTEAFF
>.|TRBJ2-7|14|.|TRBV9
TGTGCCAGCAGCGTAGGAACGGGTCTTTACGAGCAGTACTTC
CASSVGTGLYEQYF
>.|TRBJ1-2|14|.|TRBV30
TGTGCCTGGAGGTACAGGAGCTTGATGGGTGGCTACACCTTC
CAWRYRSLMGGYTF
>.|TRBJ2-2|15|few|TRBV10-3
TGTGCCATTCTTAAAAGAGGGGGTGCCACCGGGGAGCTGTTTTTT
CAILKRGGATGELFF
>.|TRBJ2-5|14|.|TRBV18
TGTGCCAGCTCACCACAGGACAGACAAGAGACCCAGTACTTC
CASSPQDRQETQYF
>TRBD2|TRBJ2-1|17|.|TRBV4-2
TGTGCCAGCAGCCAAGTTAATAGCGGGGGGAGGTACAATGAGCAGTTCTTC
CASSQVNSGGRYNEQFF
>.|TRBJ2-5|15|.|TRBV4-2
TGTGCCAGCAGCCAGGACAGTAACTTCGGAGAGACCCAGTACTTC
CASSQDSNFGETQYF
>.|TRBJ2-7|13|.|TRBV6-1
TGTGCCAGCAGTTGGGGCGCGGTTTACGAGCAGTACTTC
CASSWGAVYEQYF
>TRBD1|TRBJ1-4|15|.|TRBV4-3
TGCGCCAGCAGCTCCACGACAGGGGGCCCCGAAAAACTGTTTTTT
CASSSTTGGPEKLFF
>.|TRBJ1-2|11|.|TRBV5-4
TGTGCCAGCAGCGCAGGGGACGGCTACACCTTC
CASSAGDGYTF
>TRBD1|TRBJ1-5|15|.|TRBV7-9
TGTTCCAGCAGCCAGGGGACAGGGGGCAATCAGCCCCAGCATTTT
CSSSQGTGGNQPQHF
>.|TRBJ2-7|13|.|TRBV27
TGTGCCAGCAGTTTGAGGCCGCCCTACGAGCAGTACTTC
CASSLRPPYEQYF
>.|TRBJ1-2|10|few|TRBV20-1
TGCAGTGCTAGATGGACTAGCTACACCTTC
CSARWTSYTF
>TRBD1|TRBJ1-2|16|.|TRBV9
TGTGCCAGCAGCGGGATCGGACAGGGGGATGCCTATGGCTACACCTTC
CASSGIGQGDAYGYTF
>.|TRBJ2-7|15|.|TRBV5-4
TGTGCCAGCAGCTTGGCCGTCACAGGAAAGTACGAGCAGTACTTC
CASSLAVTGKYEQYF
>.|TRBJ2-1|12|few|TRBV29-1
TGCAGCGGTCACAGGGTAGGGAATGAGCAGTTCTTC
CSGHRVGNEQFF
>TRBD1|TRBJ2-3|14|.|TRBV30
TGTGCCTGGAGTTCCGGACAGGGAAGGAGGGCGCAGTATTTT
CAWSSGQGRRAQYF
>.|TRBJ2-2|18|few|TRBV5-1
TGCGCCAGCAGCTTGGATGCAGATCGACTAGTTCGGACCGGGGAGCTGTTTTTT
CASSLDADRLVRTGELFF
>.|TRBJ2-6|16|.|TRBV5-4
TGTGCCAGCGGGGACAAATCAAGCTCTGGGGCCAACGTCCTGACTTTC
CASGDKSSSGANVLTF
>TRBD2|TRBJ2-1|14|.|TRBV5-4
TGTGCCAGCACCGTAGCGGGGTCCTACAATGAGCAGTTCTTC
CASTVAGSYNEQFF
>TRBD2|TRBJ2-1|16|once|TRBV7-9
TGTGCCAGCCGTCCCTTTGGTAGCGGGGGGGCCAATGAGCAGTTCTTC
CASRPFGSGGANEQFF
>.|TRBJ2-2|15|once|TRBV7-6
TGTGCCAGCAGCACGGGACTGCTGAACACCGGGGAGCTGTTTTTT
CASSTGLLNTGELFF
>.|TRBJ2-7|14|.|TRBV27
TGTGCCAGCAGAACCCGCGGAGTCTCCTACGAGCAGTACTTC
CASRTRGVSYEQYF
>.|TRBJ2-3|17|few|TRBV5-5
TGTGCCAGCAGCGGGGGACACCTCGATGATAGCACAGATACGCAGTATTTT
CASSGGHLDDSTDTQYF
>.|TRBJ2-7|13|.|TRBV27
TGTGCCAGCAGTAGGGACTCGGCGTACGAGCAGTACTTC
CASSRDSAYEQYF
>TRBD2|TRBJ2-3|15|once|TRBV5-4
TGTGCCAGCAGCACCGGACTAGCGAATGCGGATACGCAGTATTTT
CASSTGLANADTQYF
>TRBD1|TRBJ2-7|15|.|TRBV19
TGTGCCAGTAGTTATACCGGACAGGGGGACTACGAGCAGTACTTC
CASSYTGQGDYEQYF
>.|TRBJ1-6|12|.|TRBV15
TGTGCCACCAGCAGAGATAGCCAACCCCTCCACTTT
CATSRDSQPLHF
>TRBD2|TRBJ2-3|15|once|TRBV6-1
TGTGCCAGCAGTAGGGCTAGCGGGTTGGGGGATACGCAGTATTTT
CASSRASGLGDTQYF
>.|TRBJ2-2|13|few|TRBV12-5
TGTGCTAGTGGCCATGACTACGGCGGGGAGCTGTTTTTT
CASGHDYGGELFF
>.|TRBJ2-2|15|.|TRBV12-5
TGTGCTAGTGGTTTGGTAGGCGGTGTGGCCGGGGAGCTGTTTTTT
CASGLVGGVAGELFF
>.|TRBJ2-7|14|.|TRBV4-2
TGTGCCAGCAGCCAAGATTGGAGGGTGGGCGAGCAGTACTTC
CASSQDWRVGEQYF
>.|TRBJ1-5|15|once|TRBV5-1
TGCGCCAGCAGCTTGGAGGGGAGGGGCAGTCAGCCCCAGCATTTT
CASSLEGRGSQPQHF
>.|TRBJ2-5|12|.|TRBV29-1
TGCAGCGTTTCAAGCGGGCAAGAGACCCAGTACTTC
CSVSSGQETQYF
>TRBD1|TRBJ2-1|15|.|TRBV9
TGTGCCAGCAGCGTAGGGGACAGGGGCGGCAATGAGCAGTTCTTC
CASSVGDRGGNEQFF